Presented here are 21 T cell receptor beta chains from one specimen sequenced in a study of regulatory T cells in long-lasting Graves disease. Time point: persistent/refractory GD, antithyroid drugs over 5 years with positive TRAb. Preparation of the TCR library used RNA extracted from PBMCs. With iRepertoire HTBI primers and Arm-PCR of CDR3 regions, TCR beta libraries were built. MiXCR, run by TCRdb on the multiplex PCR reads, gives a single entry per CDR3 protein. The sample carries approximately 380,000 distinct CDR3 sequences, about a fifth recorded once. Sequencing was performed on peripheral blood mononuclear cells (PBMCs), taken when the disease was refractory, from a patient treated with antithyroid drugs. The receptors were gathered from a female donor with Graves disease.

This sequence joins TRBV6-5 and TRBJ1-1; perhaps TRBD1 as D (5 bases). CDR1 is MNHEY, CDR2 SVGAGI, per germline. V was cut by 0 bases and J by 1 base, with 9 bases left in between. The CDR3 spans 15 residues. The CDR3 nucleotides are TGTGCCAGCAGTTACTCTGGGGCGGCGAACACTGAAGCTTTCTTT. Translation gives CASSYSGAANTEAFF.

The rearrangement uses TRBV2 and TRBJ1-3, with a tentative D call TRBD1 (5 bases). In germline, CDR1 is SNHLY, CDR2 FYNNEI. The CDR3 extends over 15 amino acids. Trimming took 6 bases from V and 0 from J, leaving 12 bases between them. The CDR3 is CASSPTGASGNTIYF. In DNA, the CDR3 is TGTGCCAGCAGCCCTACAGGAGCCTCTGGAAACACCATATATTTT.

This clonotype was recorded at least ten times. The CDR3 is CASQRGQRYGYTF. The CDR3 region has the DNA TGTGCCAGTCAGAGGGGACAGCGGTATGGCTACACCTTC. The V call is TRBV12-3 or TRBV12-4, the J call TRBJ1-2, with 7 bases aligning to TRBD1. The CDR3 runs to 13 residues. With 9 bases clipped from V and 5 bases from J, the junction kept 9 bases outside the gene matches.

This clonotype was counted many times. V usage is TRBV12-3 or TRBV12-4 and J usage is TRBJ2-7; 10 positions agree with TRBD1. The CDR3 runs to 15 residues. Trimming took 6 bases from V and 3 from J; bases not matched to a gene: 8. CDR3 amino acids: CASRISGTGDYEQYF. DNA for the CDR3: TGTGCCAGCAGGATTTCCGGGACAGGGGACTACGAGCAGTACTTC.

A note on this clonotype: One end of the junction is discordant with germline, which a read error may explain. This CDR3 reads CASTKLGQANTEALF. CDR3 sequence (DNA): TGTGCCAGCACCAAGTTGGGACAGGCGAACACTGAAGCTCTCTTT. V is TRBV6-1 and J is TRBJ1-1; 8 nucleotides match TRBD1. This CDR3 region has 15 residues. Germline CDR1 and CDR2: MNHNS and SASEGT.

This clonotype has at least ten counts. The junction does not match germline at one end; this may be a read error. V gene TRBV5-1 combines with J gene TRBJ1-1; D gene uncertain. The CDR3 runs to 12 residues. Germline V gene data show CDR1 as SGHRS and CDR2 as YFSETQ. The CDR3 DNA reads TGTGCCAGCAGTTACGAGAACACTGAAGCTTTCTTT. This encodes CASSYENTEAFF.

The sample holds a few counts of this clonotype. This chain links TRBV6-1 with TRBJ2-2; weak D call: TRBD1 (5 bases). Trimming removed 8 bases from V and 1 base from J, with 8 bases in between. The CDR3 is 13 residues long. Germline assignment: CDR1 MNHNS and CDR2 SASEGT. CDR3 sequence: CASGALNTGELFF. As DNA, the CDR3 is TGTGCCAGCGGGGCGTTGAACACCGGGGAGCTGTTTTTT.

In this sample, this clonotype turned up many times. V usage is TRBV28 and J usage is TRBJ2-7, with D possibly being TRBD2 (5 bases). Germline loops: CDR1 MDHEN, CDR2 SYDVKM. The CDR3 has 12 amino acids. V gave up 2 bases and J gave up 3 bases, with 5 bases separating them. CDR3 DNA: TGTGCCAGCAGTTTACGGGACTACGAGCAGTACTTC. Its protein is CASSLRDYEQYF.

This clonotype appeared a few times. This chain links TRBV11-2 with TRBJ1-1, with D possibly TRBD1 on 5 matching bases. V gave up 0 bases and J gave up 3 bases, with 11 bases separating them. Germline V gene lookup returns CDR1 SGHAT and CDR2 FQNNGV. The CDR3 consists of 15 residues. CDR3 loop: CASSLERGVYTEAFF. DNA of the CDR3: TGTGCCAGCAGCTTAGAGCGGGGGGTATACACTGAAGCTTTCTTT.

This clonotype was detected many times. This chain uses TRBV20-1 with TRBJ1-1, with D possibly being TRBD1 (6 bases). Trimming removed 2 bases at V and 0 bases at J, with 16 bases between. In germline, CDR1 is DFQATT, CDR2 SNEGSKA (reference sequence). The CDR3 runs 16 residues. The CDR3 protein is CSARTGTWNMNTEAFF. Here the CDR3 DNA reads TGCAGTGCTAGAACAGGGACCTGGAATATGAACACTGAAGCTTTCTTT.

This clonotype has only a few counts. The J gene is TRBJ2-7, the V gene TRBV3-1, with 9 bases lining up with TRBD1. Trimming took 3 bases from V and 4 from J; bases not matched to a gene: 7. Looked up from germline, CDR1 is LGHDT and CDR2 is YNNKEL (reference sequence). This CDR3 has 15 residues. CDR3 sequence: CASSQYRDRVYEQYF. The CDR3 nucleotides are TGTGCCAGCAGCCAGTACCGGGACAGGGTGTACGAGCAGTACTTC.

CDR3 DNA sequence: TGTGCCAGCAGCTCGAAATCTGGCCCTGAAGCTTTCTTT. It codes for CASSSKSGPEAFF. The chain couples TRBV7-9 to TRBJ1-1; D gene unclear. Germline CDR1 is SEHNR and CDR2 is FQNEAQ (reference sequence). The CDR3 runs to 13 residues. Trimming cost V 4 bases and J 6 bases, with 12 bases left between them.

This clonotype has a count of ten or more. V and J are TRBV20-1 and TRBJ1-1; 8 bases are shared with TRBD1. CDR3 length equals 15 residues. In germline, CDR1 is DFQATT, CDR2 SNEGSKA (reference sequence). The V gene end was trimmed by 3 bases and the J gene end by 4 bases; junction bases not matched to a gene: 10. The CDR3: CSASFGQGVLTEAFF. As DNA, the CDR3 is TGCAGTGCTAGTTTCGGACAGGGAGTCCTCACTGAAGCTTTCTTT.

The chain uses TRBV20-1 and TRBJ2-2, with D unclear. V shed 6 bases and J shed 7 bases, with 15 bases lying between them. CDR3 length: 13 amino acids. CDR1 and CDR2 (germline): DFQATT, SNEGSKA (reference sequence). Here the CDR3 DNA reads TGCAGTGCCAGTGGGGTATTGGGCGGGGAGCTGTTTTTT. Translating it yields CSASGVLGGELFF.

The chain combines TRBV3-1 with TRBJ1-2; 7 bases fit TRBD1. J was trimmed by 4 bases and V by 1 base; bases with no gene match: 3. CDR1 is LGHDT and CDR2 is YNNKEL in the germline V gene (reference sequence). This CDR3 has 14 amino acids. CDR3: CASSQGGQIYGYTF. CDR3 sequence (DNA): TGTGCCAGCAGCCAAGGGGGACAGATCTATGGCTACACCTTC. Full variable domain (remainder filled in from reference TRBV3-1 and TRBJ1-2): DTAVSQTPKYLVTQMGNDKSIKCEQNLGHDTMYWYKQDSKKFLKIMFSYNNKELIINETVPNRFSPKSPDKAHLNLHINSLELGDSAVYFCASSQGGQIYGYTFGSGTRLTVV.

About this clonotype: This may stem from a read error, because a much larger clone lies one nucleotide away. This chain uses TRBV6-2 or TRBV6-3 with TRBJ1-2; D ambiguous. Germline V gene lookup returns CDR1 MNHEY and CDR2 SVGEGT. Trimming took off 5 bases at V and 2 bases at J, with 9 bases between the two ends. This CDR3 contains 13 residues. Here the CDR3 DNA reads TGTGCCAGCAGTGGACTCGGGAACTATGGCTACACCTTC. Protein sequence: CASSGLGNYGYTF.

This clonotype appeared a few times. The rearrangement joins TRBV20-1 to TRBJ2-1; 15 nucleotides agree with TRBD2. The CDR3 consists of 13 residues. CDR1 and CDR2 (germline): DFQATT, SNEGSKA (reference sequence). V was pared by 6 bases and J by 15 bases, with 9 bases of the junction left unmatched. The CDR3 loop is CSASGLAGGLTFF. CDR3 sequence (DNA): TGCAGTGCCTCCGGACTAGCGGGAGGGTTGACGTTCTTC.

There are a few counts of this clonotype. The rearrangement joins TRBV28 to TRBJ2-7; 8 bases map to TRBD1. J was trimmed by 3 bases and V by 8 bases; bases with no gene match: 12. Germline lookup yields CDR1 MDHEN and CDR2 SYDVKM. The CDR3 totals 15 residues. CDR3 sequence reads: CASESWDRSFYEQYF. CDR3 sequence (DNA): TGTGCCAGCGAAAGCTGGGACAGGTCTTTCTACGAGCAGTACTTC.

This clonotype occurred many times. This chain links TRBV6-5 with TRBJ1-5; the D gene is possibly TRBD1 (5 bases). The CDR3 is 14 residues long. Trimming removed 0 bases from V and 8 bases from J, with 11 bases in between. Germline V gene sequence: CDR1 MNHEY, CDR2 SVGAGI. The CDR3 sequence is CASSYSPGLEPQHF. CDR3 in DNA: TGTGCCAGCAGTTACTCGCCAGGGCTTGAGCCCCAGCATTTT.

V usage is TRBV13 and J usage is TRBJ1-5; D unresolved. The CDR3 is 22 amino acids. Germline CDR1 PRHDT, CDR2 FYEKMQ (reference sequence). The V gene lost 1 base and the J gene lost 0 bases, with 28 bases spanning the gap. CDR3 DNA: TGTGCCAGCAGCTTAGTATCCCAGAGGTGCTCCTTAGGACCATATAGCAATCAGCCCCAGCATTTT. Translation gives CASSLVSQRCSLGPYSNQPQHF.

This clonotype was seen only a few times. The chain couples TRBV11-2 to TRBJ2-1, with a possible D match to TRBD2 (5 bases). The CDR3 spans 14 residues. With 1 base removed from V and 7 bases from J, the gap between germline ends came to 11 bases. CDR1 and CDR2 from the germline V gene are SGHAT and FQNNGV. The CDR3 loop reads CASSLGRGGNEQFF. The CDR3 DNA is TGTGCCAGCAGCTTAGGCCGGGGTGGGAATGAGCAGTTCTTC. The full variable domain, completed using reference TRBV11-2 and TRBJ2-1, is EAGVAQSPRYKIIEKRQSVAFWCNPISGHATLYWYQQILGQGPKLLIQFQNNGVVDDSQLPKDRFSAERLKGVDSTLKIQPAKLEDSAVYLCASSLGRGGNEQFFGPGTRLTVL.